One sample yielded the 9 T cell receptor beta chains listed below, sequenced in a study of OX40 agonist ivuxolimab in advanced cancers. Sequencing was performed with immunoSEQ multiplex PCR; in TCRdb, only in-frame clones are kept and a portion is missing. This sample has 50,000 to 70,000 clones, with just over 85% found just once. The specimen comprised CD4+ or CD8+ T cells sorted from blood, sampled in a trial of the OX40 agonist ivuxolimab. The receptors originated from an adult with an advanced solid tumor such as melanoma, head and neck, liver or kidney cancer.

The V call is TRBV29-1, the J call TRBJ2-1; D could derive from TRBD1 or TRBD2 (5 bases each). CDR1 is SQVTM, CDR2 ANQGSEA, per germline. This CDR3 has 10 residues. V was clipped by 4 bases and J by 10 bases, with 8 bases between them. CDR3 amino acids: CSVAGPEQFF. In nucleotides, the CDR3 is TGCAGCGTTGCGGGACCGGAGCAGTTCTTC.

This clone was recorded once. The chain has TRBV19 and TRBJ2-1, with 11 bases aligning to TRBD2. V lost 4 bases and J lost 12; bases outside the gene matches: 11. This CDR3 has 15 amino acids. Germline V gene lookup returns CDR1 LNHDA and CDR2 SQIVND (reference sequence). CDR3 protein: CASSTPGLAARRQFF. The DNA for the CDR3 is TGTGCCAGTAGTACACCGGGACTAGCGGCCCGTAGGCAGTTCTTC.

The J gene is TRBJ1-1, the V gene TRBV28; 7 nucleotides line up with TRBD1. The CDR3 extends over 15 amino acids. After removal of 6 bases from V and 1 base from J, the junction contained 8 bases not matched to a gene. Germline V gene data show CDR1 as MDHEN and CDR2 as SYDVKM. The CDR3 bases are TGTGCCAGCAGATCTACCGGGACAGCGAACACTGAAGCTTTCTTT. It translates to CASRSTGTANTEAFF.

This clone has a single count. This rearrangement joins TRBV6-5 to TRBJ2-3, with D perhaps matching TRBD2 (6 bases). CDR1 and CDR2 from the germline V gene are MNHEY and SVGAGI. V was clipped by 3 bases and J by 0 bases, with 10 bases between them. The CDR3 runs 15 residues. CDR3 sequence reads: CASSYSGASTDTQYF. CDR3 in DNA: TGTGCCAGCAGTTATTCGGGAGCCAGCACAGATACGCAGTATTTT.

The sample holds a few counts of this clone. The chain couples TRBV15 to TRBJ2-1; D possibly corresponds to TRBD2 (5 bases). Per the germline V gene, CDR1 is LNHNV and CDR2 is YYDKDF (reference sequence). Trimming took 3 bases from V and 7 from J, leaving 13 bases between them. This CDR3 contains 14 residues. CDR3 DNA: TGTGCCACCAGCAGGGAACATCGAGGGAATGAGCAGTTCTTC. Translation gives CATSREHRGNEQFF. The full variable domain, completed using reference TRBV15 and TRBJ2-1, is DAMVIQNPRYQVTQFGKPVTLSCSQTLNHNVMYWYQQKSSQAPKLLFHYYDKDFNNEADTPDNFQSRRPNTSFCFLDIRSPGLGDTAMYLCATSREHRGNEQFFGPGTRLTVL.

This chain links TRBV11-1 with TRBJ2-1; the D gene is possibly TRBD1 (5 bases). V lost 7 bases, J lost 5 bases, and 21 bases lay in between. Per germline, CDR1 SGHAT and CDR2 FQDESV (reference sequence). The CDR3 covers 16 residues. CDR3 sequence: CASTLGAPGIHNEQFF. CDR3 DNA sequence: TGTGCCAGCACCCTAGGGGCCCCAGGCATCCACAATGAGCAGTTCTTC.

V usage is TRBV28 and J usage is TRBJ1-2, with D uncertain. Per the germline V gene, CDR1 is MDHEN and CDR2 is SYDVKM. The V end lost 4 bases, the J end lost 4 bases, and 7 bases lay between the germline ends. This CDR3 is 12 amino acids long. The DNA for the CDR3 is TGTGCCAGCAGTTCCTCGGGCTATGGCTACACCTTC. As protein: CASSSSGYGYTF.

The rearrangement joins TRBV9 to TRBJ2-5, with 9 positions matching TRBD2. Germline CDR1 is SGDLS and CDR2 is YYNGEE. Trimming at V came to 0 bases and at J to 2 bases, leaving 14 bases not matched to a gene. CDR3 size: 19 residues. CDR3 sequence: CASSVGGTSFTVGQETQYF. In nucleotides, the CDR3 is TGTGCCAGCAGCGTAGGCGGGACTAGCTTTACGGTAGGACAAGAGACCCAGTACTTC.

This clone was detected only a few times. At the DNA level, this CDR3 is encoded by other sequences in the same sample as well. This chain joins TRBV11-2 and TRBJ2-7; no reliable D call. V lost 1 base, J lost 6 bases, and 4 bases lay in between. CDR3 length: 11 residues. CDR1 and CDR2 from the germline V gene are SGHAT and FQNNGV. The CDR3 here is CASSLGSEQYF. The DNA for the CDR3 is TGTGCCAGCAGCTTAGGGAGCGAGCAGTACTTC.